The TCR beta chain described here comes from a study of identical twins. General observations from the study: There is a chance that invariant MAIT and iNKT cells partially muddied zero-insertion analyses.

Notes on this clonotype: Its antigen is not known.

Unique molecular identifiers were present on cDNA, and template switching added a universal primer site. TCRdb re-called the 5' RACE reads with MiXCR, one entry per CDR3 protein. This sample has about 530,000 distinct CDR3 sequences, with 12% to 15% found just once. The donors were all healthy and Caucasian. Germline CDR1 is LGHDT and CDR2 is YNNKEL (reference sequence). The CDR3 covers 13 residues. Deletions cut 4 bases from V and 5 bases from J, with 9 bases between. This sample was also put to use in a study of yellow fever vaccine responses in identical twins.

The rearrangement joins TRBV3-1 to TRBJ2-1; unclear D gene. Sequencing was done on a sample of CD4+ T cells sorted from blood. The TCR comes from a woman under 30 in good health. CDR3 amino acids: CASSPLHNNEQFF. The CDR3 DNA reads TGTGCCAGCAGCCCCCTCCACAACAATGAGCAGTTCTTC.